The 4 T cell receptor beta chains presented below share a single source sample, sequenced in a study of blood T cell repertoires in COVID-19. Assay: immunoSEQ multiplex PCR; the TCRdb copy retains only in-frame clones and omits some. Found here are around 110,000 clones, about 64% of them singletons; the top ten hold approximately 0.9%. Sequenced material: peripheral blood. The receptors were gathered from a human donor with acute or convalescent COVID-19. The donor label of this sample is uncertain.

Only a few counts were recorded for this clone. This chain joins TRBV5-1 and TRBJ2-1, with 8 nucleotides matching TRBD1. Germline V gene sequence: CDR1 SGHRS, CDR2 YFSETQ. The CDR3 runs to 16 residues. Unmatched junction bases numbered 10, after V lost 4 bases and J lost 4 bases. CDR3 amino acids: CASSEDPDRVYNEQFF. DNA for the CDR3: TGCGCCAGCAGCGAAGACCCGGACAGGGTTTACAATGAGCAGTTCTTC.

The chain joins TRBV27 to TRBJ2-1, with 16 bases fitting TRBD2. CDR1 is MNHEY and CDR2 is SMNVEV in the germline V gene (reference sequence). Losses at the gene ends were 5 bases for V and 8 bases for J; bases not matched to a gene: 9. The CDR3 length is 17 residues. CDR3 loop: CASSDPPGLAGGHEQFF. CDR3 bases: TGTGCCAGCAGTGACCCCCCGGGACTAGCGGGGGGGCATGAGCAGTTCTTC.

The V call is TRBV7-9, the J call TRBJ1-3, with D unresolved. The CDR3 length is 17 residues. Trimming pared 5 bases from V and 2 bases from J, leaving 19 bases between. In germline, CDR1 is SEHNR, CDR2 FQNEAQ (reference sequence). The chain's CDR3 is CASSPGDRGRTGNTIYF. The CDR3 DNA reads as TGTGCCAGCAGCCCCGGAGATAGAGGGAGGACTGGAAACACCATATATTTT.

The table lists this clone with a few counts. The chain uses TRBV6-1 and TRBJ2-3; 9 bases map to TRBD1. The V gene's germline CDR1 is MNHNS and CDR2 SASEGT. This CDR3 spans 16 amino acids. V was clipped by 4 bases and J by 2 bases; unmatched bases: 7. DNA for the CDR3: TGTGCCAGCAGTGCCAGGGACAGGGCACACACAGATACGCAGTATTTT. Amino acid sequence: CASSARDRAHTDTQYF.